This TCR beta chain derives from a study of T-cell reconstitution after alpha-beta-depleted transplantation in children. The study, taken as a whole, reports: T-cell counts and diversity at one year post-transplant came mainly from newly produced T cells. About two months after transplant, alpha-beta T cells reportedly came from several hundred expanded graft clones. It was surviving recipient T cells and thymic progenitors that gave some patients high TCRbeta diversity at day 60.

As concerns this clonotype: Its matching antigen is unknown.

Unique molecular identifiers were incorporated during preparation of the TCRbeta library. In TCRdb, the PCR reads were re-called with MiXCR into one record per CDR3 protein. The sample gives approximately 800,000 distinct CDR3 sequences, approximately 15% of which show up once; roughly 5% is in the top ten. The sequence was obtained from a male patient aged 10 to 17 who had a stem cell transplant for acute lymphoblastic leukemia, so the T cells may come from the graft donor. Here the sequenced sample was PBMCs, mostly from graft donor cells, taken 360 days after TCRalphabeta/CD19-depleted stem cell transplant.

The CDR3, as DNA: TGTGCCAGCAGTTTGGCACGCAGCCAGCCCCAGCATTTT. It is translated as CASSLARSQPQHF. V is TRBV12-3 or TRBV12-4 and J is TRBJ1-5, with D unresolved. The CDR3 consists of 13 residues. V lost 3 bases, J lost 7 bases, and 10 bases lay in between.